The present T cell receptor beta chain was sequenced within a study of spatial heterogeneity in lung cancer. Looking at the study overall: Detection of beta-chain sequences consistently exceeded that of alpha-chain sequences. Notes on the study in general: Mutation tallies in tumors tracked expanded intratumoral alpha and beta TCR counts.

Noted time point: sample taken at primary tumor resection. The donor group consisted of approximately 77 patients who had untreated, early-stage non-small cell lung cancer. This clonotype was seen repeatedly, ten times or more. Its antigen is unknown. Trimming pared 2 bases from V and 7 bases from J, leaving 20 bases between. The CDR3 has 16 residues. Germline V gene lookup returns CDR1 SGHVS and CDR2 FQNEAQ. A unique molecular identifier was carried by every single TCR cDNA molecule. TCRdb reanalysed the 5' RACE reads using MiXCR and keeps one entry per CDR3 protein. Of roughly 20,000 distinct CDR3 sequences listed, 2.8% are singletons.

This receptor was identified in a male donor with early-stage non-small cell lung cancer. Here the sequenced sample was lung tumor tissue, taken at surgery. The chain is built from TRBV7-8 and TRBJ1-2; D gene unclear. The CDR3 spells CASSLRREPDLFGYTF. In DNA, the CDR3 is TGTGCCAGCAGCTTAAGACGGGAGCCCGATCTGTTTGGCTACACCTTC.